This passage covers 23 T cell receptor beta chains from one sample sequenced in a study of early T cells in non-severe SARS-CoV-2 infection. TCRdb reanalysed the 5' RACE reads using MiXCR and keeps one entry per CDR3 protein. The sample includes about 79,000 distinct CDR3 sequences, about 11% of them seen just once. Sequencing used whole blood. These receptors originate from an adult who was a healthcare worker with PCR-confirmed SARS-CoV-2 infection or an uninfected control (not recorded which).

Only a few counts were recorded for this clonotype. This sequence joins TRBV6-5 and TRBJ1-1; TRBD1 might be the D (5 bases). CDR1 MNHEY and CDR2 SVGAGI come from the germline V gene. The CDR3 is 14 residues long. V shed 0 bases and J shed 12 bases, with 17 bases lying between them. CDR3 nucleotides: TGTGCCAGCAGTTACTCGCAGACAGAAGGGGCACCTTTCTTT. Its protein is CASSYSQTEGAPFF.

Remarks on this clonotype: A much larger clonotype is one base distant, so this may be a read error. This sequence joins TRBV5-1 and TRBJ1-1, with 8 bases aligning to TRBD1. The CDR3 is 15 amino acids. Trimming cost V 0 bases and J 5 bases; bases outside gene matches: 6. From germline, CDR1 is SGHRS and CDR2 YFSETQ. CDR3 sequence (DNA): TGCGCCAGCAGCTTGGCTCCGGGGACAGGTACTGAAGCTTTCTTT. Its protein product is CASSLAPGTGTEAFF.

This clonotype was recorded at least ten times. The chain is built from TRBV12-3 or TRBV12-4 and TRBJ2-3, with unresolved D. CDR3 length: 13 residues. The V and J ends lost 4 bases and 2 bases respectively, with 7 bases between them. The CDR3 DNA follows: TGTGCCAGCAGTTATGGGTCCACAGATACGCAGTATTTT. It translates to CASSYGSTDTQYF.

This clonotype was counted only a few times. This rearrangement joins TRBV12-3 or TRBV12-4 to TRBJ1-5, with 7 bases identical to TRBD1. The CDR3 runs 12 residues. The V gene end was trimmed by 1 base and the J gene end by 10 bases; junction bases not matched to a gene: 1. DNA of the CDR3: TGTGCCAGCAGTTTAGGGACAGGCCCCCAGCATTTT. This translates into CASSLGTGPQHF.

This clonotype was observed a handful of times. The chain links TRBV3-1 to TRBJ2-3; D is possibly TRBD2 (5 bases). The CDR3 extends over 13 amino acids. V lost 4 bases and J 3 bases, leaving 8 bases between the germline ends. Germline lookup yields CDR1 LGHDT and CDR2 YNNKEL (reference sequence). The CDR3 nucleotides are TGTGCCAGCAGCCCTACGGGAACAGATACGCAGTATTTT. Amino acid sequence: CASSPTGTDTQYF.

This chain uses TRBV7-8 with TRBJ2-5; 8 bases match TRBD2. Germline lookup yields CDR1 SGHVS and CDR2 FQNEAQ. The CDR3 loop spans 15 amino acids. V gave up 1 base and J gave up 5 bases; unmatched junction bases: 6. CDR3 DNA: TGTGCCAGCAGCTTAGGCGGGGGGAAGTCTGAGACCCAGTACTTC. Its protein product is CASSLGGGKSETQYF.

The V and J genes are TRBV20-1 and TRBJ2-7; D ambiguous. Germline V gene sequence: CDR1 DFQATT, CDR2 SNEGSKA (reference sequence). CDR3 length equals 12 residues. The germline V and J ends were trimmed by 5 bases and 3 bases, with 11 bases remaining between them. The CDR3 bases are TGCAGTGCTTCCGGGCCAAACTACGAGCAGTACTTC. This sequence encodes CSASGPNYEQYF.

The chain links TRBV5-1 to TRBJ1-5, with D perhaps matching TRBD1 (5 bases). From germline, CDR1 is SGHRS and CDR2 YFSETQ. The CDR3 consists of 15 residues. V was pared by 0 bases and J by 6 bases, with 13 bases between. CDR3 in amino acids: CASSLDGGDSQPQHF. For the CDR3, the DNA is TGCGCCAGCAGCTTGGACGGGGGAGACTCTCAGCCCCAGCATTTT. Drawing the rest from reference TRBV5-1 and TRBJ1-5, the complete variable domain is KAGVTQTPRYLIKTRGQQVTLSCSPISGHRSVSWYQQTPGQGLQFLFEYFSETQRNKGNFPGRFSGRQFSNSRSEMNVSTLELGDSALYLCASSLDGGDSQPQHFGDGTRLSIL.

This clonotype was recorded a few times. The gene calls are TRBV12-3 or TRBV12-4 and TRBJ1-3; D not resolved. The CDR3 extends over 15 amino acids. V was clipped by 5 bases and J by 0 bases, with 11 bases between them. CDR3: CASSPILFSGNTIYF. The CDR3, as DNA: TGTGCCAGCAGTCCTATCCTTTTCTCTGGAAACACCATATATTTT.

This clonotype showed up just a few times. The chain is built from TRBV6-6 and TRBJ1-3, with TRBD1 as a possible D gene (5 bases). Trimming pared 6 bases from V and 6 bases from J, leaving 18 bases between. Germline loops: CDR1 MNHNY, CDR2 SVGAGI (reference sequence). CDR3 length: 15 residues. CDR3 DNA sequence: TGTGCCAGCAGCCTGAGACAGCCGCAAGAAAACACCATATATTTT. Protein sequence: CASSLRQPQENTIYF.

In its sample, this clonotype was seen a few times. V and J are TRBV7-9 and TRBJ2-3; D is perhaps TRBD2 (6 bases). V was pared by 6 bases and J by 4 bases, with 14 bases between. Germline CDR1 and CDR2: SEHNR and FQNEAQ (reference sequence). The CDR3 has 14 residues. The CDR3 protein is CASRRAGTADTQYF. CDR3 in DNA: TGTGCCAGCAGACGGGCGGGGACGGCAGATACGCAGTATTTT.

This clonotype was found many times. The genes are TRBV7-6 and TRBJ1-2; a possible D gene is TRBD1 (5 bases). The V gene's germline CDR1 is SGHVS and CDR2 FNYEAQ. V dropped 4 bases and J dropped 0 bases, with 21 bases sitting between them. This CDR3 has 18 residues. CDR3 bases: TGTGCCAGCAGCTCGACCATAGAAGCGACAGATACTAACTATGGCTACACCTTC. Translation: CASSSTIEATDTNYGYTF.

At least ten counts were recorded for this clonotype. The chain couples TRBV4-1 to TRBJ1-1; D unclear. CDR1 and CDR2 (germline): MGHRA, YSYEKL. Trimming stripped 0 bases from V and 0 bases from J, with 8 bases between. The CDR3 is 15 amino acids. The CDR3 protein is CASSQDAQLNTEAFF. The CDR3 DNA sequence: TGCGCCAGCAGCCAAGATGCGCAGTTGAACACTGAAGCTTTCTTT.

At least ten counts were recorded for this clonotype. The rearrangement links TRBV5-1 to TRBJ2-7, with D unresolved. Trimming removed 1 base from V and 4 bases from J, with 6 bases in between. The CDR3 spans 12 residues. The germline gives CDR1 SGHRS, CDR2 YFSETQ. Here the CDR3 DNA reads TGCGCCAGCAGCTTGAAAGGGTACGAGCAGTACTTC. It codes for CASSLKGYEQYF.

The chain has TRBV19 and TRBJ2-1, with D maybe TRBD2 (5 bases). V was pared by 5 bases and J by 3 bases, with 17 bases between. The CDR3 contains 16 residues. Germline assignment: CDR1 LNHDA and CDR2 SQIVND (reference sequence). CDR3 sequence: CASSAAGVGIYNEQFF. In DNA, the CDR3 is TGTGCCAGTAGTGCCGCCGGGGTCGGGATCTACAATGAGCAGTTCTTC.

This clonotype appeared a few times. The chain combines TRBV7-2 with TRBJ2-3, with D hard to call. The CDR3 length is 14 residues. With 1 base removed from V and 2 bases from J, the gap between germline ends came to 7 bases. Germline CDR1 and CDR2: SGHTA and FQGNSA. The CDR3 DNA reads as TGTGCCAGCAGCTTAGAGCCCGTCACAGATACGCAGTATTTT. The encoded protein is CASSLEPVTDTQYF.

This clonotype occurred many times. The rearrangement joins TRBV7-9 to TRBJ2-3; the match to TRBD2 covers 14 bases. The CDR3 is 20 residues long. V was clipped by 5 bases and J by 3 bases; unmatched bases: 16. Germline assignment: CDR1 SEHNR and CDR2 FQNEAQ (reference sequence). DNA of the CDR3: TGTGCCAGCAGCACTCAACCCGGGACTAGCGGGGGACTTCGGACAGATACGCAGTATTTT. Protein: CASSTQPGTSGGLRTDTQYF. Using reference TRBV7-9 and TRBJ2-3 for the parts outside the CDR3, the full variable domain is DTGVSQNPRHKITKRGQNVTFRCDPISEHNRLYWYRQTLGQGPEFLTYFQNEAQLEKSRLLSDRFSAERPKGSFSTLEIQRTEQGDSAMYLCASSTQPGTSGGLRTDTQYFGPGTRLTVL.

The V and J genes are TRBV20-1 and TRBJ2-7, with D perhaps matching TRBD1 or TRBD2 (5 bases each). Germline V gene data show CDR1 as DFQATT and CDR2 as SNEGSKA (reference sequence). Trimming removed 3 bases from V and 6 bases from J, with 18 bases in between. This CDR3 is 14 amino acids long. Written as DNA, the CDR3 is TGCAGTGCTAGCGAGGGAAGGCTTGGGGGCGAGCAGTACTTC. It codes for CSASEGRLGGEQYF.

The J gene is TRBJ2-7, the V gene TRBV3-1, with 8 bases aligning to TRBD1. J lost 4 bases, V lost 1 base, and 6 bases had no gene match. Germline V CDR1 and CDR2: LGHDT, YNNKEL (reference sequence). This CDR3 has 15 residues. CDR3 coding DNA: TGTGCCAGCAGCCAAGGGACAGGGTTTTTTTACGAGCAGTACTTC. Protein: CASSQGTGFFYEQYF.

This clonotype has just a few counts. This CDR3 reads CASSPTGDNYGYTF. The CDR3 region has the DNA TGTGCCAGCAGCCCGACAGGGGACAACTATGGCTACACCTTC. The chain links TRBV3-1 to TRBJ1-2; 8 positions agree with TRBD1. CDR1 and CDR2 (germline): LGHDT, YNNKEL (reference sequence). After removal of 4 bases from V and 2 bases from J, the junction contained 3 bases not matched to a gene. The CDR3 is made up of 14 amino acids.

This clonotype was recorded a few times. The genes are TRBV11-2 and TRBJ1-6, with 7 bases matching TRBD1. This CDR3 region has 15 residues. Germline V gives CDR1 SGHAT, CDR2 FQNNGV. With V trimmed by 5 bases and J by 4 bases, 5 bases remained unmatched. CDR3 in DNA: TGTGCCAGCAGCCGAGGGACAGTTTATAATTCACCCCTCCACTTT. It encodes CASSRGTVYNSPLHF.

This clonotype was seen ten or more times. This chain uses TRBV6-1 with TRBJ2-1, with 11 bases identical to TRBD2. This CDR3 contains 14 residues. V was clipped by 7 bases and J by 7 bases; unmatched bases: 6. Germline CDR1 reads MNHNS; CDR2 reads SASEGT. The DNA for the CDR3 is TGTGCCAGCACCCCTCTAGCGGGGGGTAATGAGCAGTTCTTC. This gives the protein CASTPLAGGNEQFF.

This clonotype was found many times. The chain couples TRBV12-3 or TRBV12-4 to TRBJ1-5; perhaps TRBD1 as D (5 bases). This CDR3 is 15 amino acids long. The V end lost 6 bases, the J end lost 0 bases, and 12 bases lay between the germline ends. Written as DNA, the CDR3 is TGTGCCAGCAGCGACAGCACTTATAGCAATCAGCCCCAGCATTTT. Translating gives CASSDSTYSNQPQHF.